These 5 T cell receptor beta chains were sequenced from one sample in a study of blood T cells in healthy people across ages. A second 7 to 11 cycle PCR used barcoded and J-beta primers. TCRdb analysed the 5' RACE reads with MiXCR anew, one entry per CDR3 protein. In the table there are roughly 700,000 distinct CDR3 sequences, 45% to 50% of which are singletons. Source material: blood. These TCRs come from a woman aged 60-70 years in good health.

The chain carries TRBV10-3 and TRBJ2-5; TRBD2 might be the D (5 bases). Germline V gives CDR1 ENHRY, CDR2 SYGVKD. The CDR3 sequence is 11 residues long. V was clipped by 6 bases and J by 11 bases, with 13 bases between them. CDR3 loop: CAIRASGEQYF. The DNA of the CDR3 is TGTGCCATCAGGGCAAGCGGAGAGCAGTACTTC.

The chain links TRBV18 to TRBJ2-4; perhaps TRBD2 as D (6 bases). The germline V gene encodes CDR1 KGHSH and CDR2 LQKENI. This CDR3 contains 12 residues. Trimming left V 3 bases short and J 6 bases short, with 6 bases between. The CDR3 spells CASSPGGNIQYF. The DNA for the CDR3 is TGTGCCAGCTCACCCGGGGGAAACATTCAGTACTTC.

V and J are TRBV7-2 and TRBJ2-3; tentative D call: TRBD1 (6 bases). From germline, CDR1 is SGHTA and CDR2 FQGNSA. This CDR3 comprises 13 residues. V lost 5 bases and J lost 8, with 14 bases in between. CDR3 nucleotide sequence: TGTGCCAGCAGCACCCACAGGGACGGTACGCAGTATTTT. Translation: CASSTHRDGTQYF.

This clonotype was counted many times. The CDR3 here is CASSAKRRDQYF. Written as DNA, the CDR3 is TGTGCCAGCAGTGCCAAAAGGAGGGACCAGTACTTC. The chain recombines TRBV2 with TRBJ2-7; tentative D call: TRBD2 (6 bases). The germline V gene has CDR1 SNHLY and CDR2 FYNNEI. Trimming pared 4 bases from V and 10 bases from J, leaving 14 bases between. The CDR3 has 12 residues.

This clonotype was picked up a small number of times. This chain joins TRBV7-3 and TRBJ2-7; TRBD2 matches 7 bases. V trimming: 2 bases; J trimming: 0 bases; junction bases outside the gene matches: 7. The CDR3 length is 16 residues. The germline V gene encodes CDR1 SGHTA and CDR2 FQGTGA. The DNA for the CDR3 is TGTGCCAGCAGCTTAGGGGGGGGTACCCACTCCTACGAGCAGTACTTC. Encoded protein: CASSLGGGTHSYEQYF.